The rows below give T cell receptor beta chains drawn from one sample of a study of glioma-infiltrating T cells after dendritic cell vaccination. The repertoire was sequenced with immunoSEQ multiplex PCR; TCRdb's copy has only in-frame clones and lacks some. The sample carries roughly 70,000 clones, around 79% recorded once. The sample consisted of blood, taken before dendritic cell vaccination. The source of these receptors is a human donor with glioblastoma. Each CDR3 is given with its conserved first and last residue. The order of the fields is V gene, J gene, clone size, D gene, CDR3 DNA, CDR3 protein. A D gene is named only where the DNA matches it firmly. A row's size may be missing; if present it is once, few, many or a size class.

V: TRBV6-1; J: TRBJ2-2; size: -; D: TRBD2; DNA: TGTGCCAGCAGTACCCGGGGGGCCGGGGAGCTGTTTTTT; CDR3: CASSTRGAGELFF
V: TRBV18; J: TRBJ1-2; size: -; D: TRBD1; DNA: TGTGCCAGCTCAAGCACCGGGACAGCCTACTATGGCTACACCTTC; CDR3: CASSSTGTAYYGYTF
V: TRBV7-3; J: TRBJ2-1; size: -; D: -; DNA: TGTGCCAGCAGGCTACGACAGGCTACTGGTGAGCAGTTCTTC; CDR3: CASRLRQATGEQFF
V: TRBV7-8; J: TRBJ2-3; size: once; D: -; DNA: TGTGCCAGCAGCCCAGCTAGGGAGTGGGATACGCAGTATTTT; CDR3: CASSPAREWDTQYF
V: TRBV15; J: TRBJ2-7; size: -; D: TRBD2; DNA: TGTGCCACCAGCAGAGACCCTAGCGGGGGGCCCCGCGAGCAGTACTTC; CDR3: CATSRDPSGGPREQYF
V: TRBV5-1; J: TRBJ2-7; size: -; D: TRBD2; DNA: TGCGCCAGCAGCTTGCTAGCGGGGAGCTCCTACGAGCAGTACTTC; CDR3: CASSLLAGSSYEQYF
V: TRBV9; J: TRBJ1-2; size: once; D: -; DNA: TGTGCCAGCAGCGTATACGCCGGGAACTATGGCTACACCTTC; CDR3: CASSVYAGNYGYTF
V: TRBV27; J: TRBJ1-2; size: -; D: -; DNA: TGTGCCAGCACCAACAGAACGCCTAACTATGGCTACACCTTC; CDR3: CASTNRTPNYGYTF
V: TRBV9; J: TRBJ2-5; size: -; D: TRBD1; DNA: TGTGCCAGCAGCCCCCCGGGGACAGAAGAGACCCAGTACTTC; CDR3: CASSPPGTEETQYF
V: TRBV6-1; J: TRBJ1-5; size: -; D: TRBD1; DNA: TGTGCCAGCACCCAGACAGGGACTAGCAATCAGCCCCAGCATTTT; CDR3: CASTQTGTSNQPQHF
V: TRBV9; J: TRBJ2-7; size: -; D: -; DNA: TGTGCCAGCAGCGTAGGAGGAGTAGCGCGCGAGCAGTACTTC; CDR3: CASSVGGVAREQYF
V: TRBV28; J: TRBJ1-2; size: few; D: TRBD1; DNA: TGTGCCAGCAGTGTCCCGGGACAGTCGCAAAACTATGGCTACACCTTC; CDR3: CASSVPGQSQNYGYTF
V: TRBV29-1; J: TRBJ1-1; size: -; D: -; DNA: TGCAGCGTAAAACAGGTCCGGGCCGGACGGGAAGCTTTCTTT; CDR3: CSVKQVRAGREAFF
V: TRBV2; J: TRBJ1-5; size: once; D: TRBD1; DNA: TGTGCCAGCAGCAGCGACAGGGGCAATCAGCCCCAGCATTTT; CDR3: CASSSDRGNQPQHF
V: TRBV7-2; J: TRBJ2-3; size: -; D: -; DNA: TGTGCCAGCAGCTTAGGCCAGGGGCTCACAGATACGCAGTATTTT; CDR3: CASSLGQGLTDTQYF
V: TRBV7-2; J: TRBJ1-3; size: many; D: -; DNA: TGTGCCAGCAGCTTATACGCGGATACCATATATTTT; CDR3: CASSLYADTIYF
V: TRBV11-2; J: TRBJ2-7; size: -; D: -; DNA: TGTGCCAGCAGCTTGGGGGGGCTTTCCTACGAGCAGTACTTC; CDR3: CASSLGGLSYEQYF
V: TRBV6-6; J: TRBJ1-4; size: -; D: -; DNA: TGTGCCAGCGGCCGGACTGTGGCACATGAAAAACTGTTTTTT; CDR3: CASGRTVAHEKLFF
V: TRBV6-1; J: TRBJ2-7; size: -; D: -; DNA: TGTGCCAGCAGTGAAAGGTGGGACAAAGGGTCCACCTACGAGCAGTACTTC; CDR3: CASSERWDKGSTYEQYF
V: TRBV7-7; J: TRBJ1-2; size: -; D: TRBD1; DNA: TGTGCCAGCAGCCACCACAAGACAGGGGAGGATGGCTACACCTTC; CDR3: CASSHHKTGEDGYTF
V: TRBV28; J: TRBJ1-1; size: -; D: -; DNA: TGTGCCAGCAGTTTCTCTGGTGCGGGGGCGCGATACACTGAAGCTTTCTTT; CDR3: CASSFSGAGARYTEAFF
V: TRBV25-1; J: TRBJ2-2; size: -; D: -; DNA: TGTGCCAGCAGTGAATTGGGCGCAGGGCTGACCGGGGAGCTGTTTTTT; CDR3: CASSELGAGLTGELFF
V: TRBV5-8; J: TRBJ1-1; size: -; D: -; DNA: TGTGCCAGCAAGCGAGCAGCGGCGAACACTGAAGCTTTCTTT; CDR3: CASKRAAANTEAFF
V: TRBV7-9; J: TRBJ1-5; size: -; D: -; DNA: TGTGCCAGCAGCTTAGGGACACTTAGCAATCAGCCCCAGCATTTT; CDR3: CASSLGTLSNQPQHF
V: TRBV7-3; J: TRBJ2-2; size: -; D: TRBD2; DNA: TGTGCCAGCAGCTTAGGACTAGCGGGAGGGCGCACCGGGGAGCTGTTTTTT; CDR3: CASSLGLAGGRTGELFF
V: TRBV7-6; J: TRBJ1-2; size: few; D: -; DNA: TGTGCCAGCAGCTTAAGCCCGGGACAAGGCTACACCTTC; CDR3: CASSLSPGQGYTF
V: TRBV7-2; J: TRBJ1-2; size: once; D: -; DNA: TGTGCCAGCAGCTCGTCTTTCGGCTATGGCTACACCTTC; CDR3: CASSSSFGYGYTF
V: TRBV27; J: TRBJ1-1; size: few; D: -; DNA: TGTGCCAGCAGTTTATACGCTACTTTTACCATTCCCGGGACTTCGAACACTGAAGCTTTCTTT; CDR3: CASSLYATFTIPGTSNTEAFF
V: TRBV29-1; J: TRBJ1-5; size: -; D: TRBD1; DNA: TGCAGCGTTGCGACCGGGACAGGCGGGGCCCAGCATTTT; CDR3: CSVATGTGGAQHF
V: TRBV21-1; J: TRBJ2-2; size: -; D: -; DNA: TGTGCCAGCAGCAAACTGGTGGCTAGCGGGGGGGCCTGGTACACCGGGGAGCTGTTTTTT; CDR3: CASSKLVASGGAWYTGELFF
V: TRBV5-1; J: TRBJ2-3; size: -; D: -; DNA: TGCGCCAGCAGCTTGCAACAGGTTGGAGATACGCAGTATTTT; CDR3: CASSLQQVGDTQYF
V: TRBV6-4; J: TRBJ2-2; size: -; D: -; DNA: TGTGCCAGCAGTTTCCAGGGAAAGGGCACCGGGGAGCTGTTTTTT; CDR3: CASSFQGKGTGELFF
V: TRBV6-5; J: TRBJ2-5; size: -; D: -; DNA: TGTGCCAGCAGTTACTCGCCGAATGGAGGGGAGACCCAGTACTTC; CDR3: CASSYSPNGGETQYF